This T cell receptor (beta chain) comes out of a study of cytomegalovirus exposure and HLA in healthy donors. Study results and limitations: TCR beta sequences reportedly predicted most subjects' HLA-A and HLA-B alleles accurately. Rates of TCR association differed by HLA locus in a later analysis, with DRB1 highest and HLA-C lowest. For TCR beta chains, V- and J-gene trimming was later linked to a missense DCLRE1C variant.

PCR used 60 Vbeta primers and 13 Jbeta primers. As originally analysed: Unique TCR beta chains numbered 80 million to 95 million in a later analysis, with roughly 10 million shared. Measured with immunoSEQ multiplex PCR; TCRdb has only the in-frame clones, and not every one. V and J calls and clone size are as listed in that table; D and trimming were resolved from the DNA. The table has 94,000 or so clones, just over 70% seen once; the top ten hold approximately 7.8%. The CDR3 contains 14 residues. Germline loops: CDR1 SGDLS, CDR2 YYNGEE. V dropped 4 bases and J dropped 8 bases, with 16 bases sitting between them. Turning to this clone: Its antigen is still unknown.

Sequencing was carried out using PBMCs. The J gene is TRBJ1-3, the V gene TRBV9; D possibly corresponds to TRBD1 (6 bases). The source of this sequence is a man aged 55 to 70 in good health and CMV-seronegative. The CDR3: CASSPRTEPDTIYF. The DNA for the CDR3 is TGTGCCAGCAGCCCCCGGACAGAGCCCGACACCATATATTTT.